This record concerns one TCR beta chain sequence. The V gene end was trimmed by 8 bases and the J gene end by 0 bases; junction bases not matched to a gene: 10. This CDR3 region has 16 residues. Germline values: CDR1 LNHDA, CDR2 SQIVND (reference sequence). This entry belongs to a study of blood T cell repertoires in COVID-19. Background on the study: The United States, Italy and Spain supplied acute and convalescent COVID-19 samples. Nucleic acid was either cDNA or gDNA, and it came from T cells, B-cell-depleted T cells, or PBMCs.

As handled by the study authors: Reference gene primer amplification gave nucleated cell count estimates. Data came from immunoSEQ multiplex PCR; TCRdb stores just in-frame clones and leaves some out. Clonal size and the V and J genes are those of that table, whereas D and trimming came from the DNA. Counted here are 15,000 to 20,000 clones, over 75% occurring once; the ten biggest clones make up approximately 14%. Sequenced sample: peripheral blood. This clonotype was sampled from a man in his forties with active or convalescent COVID-19. The gene calls are TRBV19 and TRBJ1-5; TRBD1 agrees at 7 bases. Here the CDR3 reads CASSDPGQFSNQPQHF. CDR3 bases: TGTGCCAGTTCCGATCCGGGACAGTTTAGCAATCAGCCCCAGCATTTT.